Sequencing of this T cell receptor beta chain was carried out in a study of T cell responses to AZD1222 COVID-19 vaccine. Study-wide points: White British donors predominated, females outnumbered males, and clonal diversity was possibly underestimated. The study reported that nearly half of spike-specific TCRs target unmutated variant regions.

Germline V gene sequence: CDR1 SGHVS, CDR2 FNYEAQ. The ends lost 2 bases at V and 2 bases at J; junction bases unmatched: 5. This CDR3 is built from 15 residues. The table came from immunoSEQ multiplex PCR; TCRdb's copy has only in-frame clones and leaves some out. The sample lists approximately 150,000 clones, 75% to 95% occurring once. This clone was seen more than once but under ten times. The antigen remains unidentified. V gene TRBV7-6 combines with J gene TRBJ2-5, with 7 bases identical to TRBD2. This sequence originates from an adult in good health. Material: peripheral blood, obtained on day 0 of AZD1222 vaccination. The CDR3 sequence: CASSLNSRGQETQYF. CDR3 DNA: TGTGCCAGCAGCTTAAACTCGCGGGGGCAAGAGACCCAGTACTTC.